These T cell receptor beta chains were read from a single sample in a study of cytomegalovirus exposure and HLA in healthy donors. Produced via immunoSEQ multiplex PCR; TCRdb's table is partial and in-frame only. This sample's clone table lists 60,000 to 100,000 clones. The sequencing input was PBMCs. The receptors were sampled from a young man in good health and CMV-seronegative. Both conserved end residues are part of each CDR3. D genes are given only for firm matches.

J gene: TRBJ2-5
D gene: -
V gene: TRBV9
CDR3 length: 13
CDR3 DNA: TGTGCCAGCAGCGTAGACTTCCAAGAGACCCAGTACTTC
CDR3 protein: CASSVDFQETQYF

J gene: TRBJ1-2
D gene: -
V gene: TRBV4-1
CDR3 length: 15
CDR3 DNA: TGCGCCAGCAGCCATCCTCCCCGGGGGGCGCATGGCTACACCTTC
CDR3 protein: CASSHPPRGAHGYTF

J gene: TRBJ1-1
D gene: -
V gene: TRBV18
CDR3 length: 14
CDR3 DNA: TGTGCCAGCTGGACCTTTGTGGGGGGCACTGAAGCTTTCTTT
CDR3 protein: CASWTFVGGTEAFF

J gene: TRBJ2-5
D gene: -
V gene: TRBV5-1
CDR3 length: 16
CDR3 DNA: TGCGCCAGCTACCGGACAGCGATGGAGTTTCAAGAGACCCAGTACTTC
CDR3 protein: CASYRTAMEFQETQYF

J gene: TRBJ2-7
D gene: TRBD1
V gene: TRBV6-1
CDR3 length: 16
CDR3 DNA: TGTGCCAGCAGTGAAGGAGGGGCAGGGGGAATCTACGAGCAGTACTTC
CDR3 protein: CASSEGGAGGIYEQYF

J gene: TRBJ2-3
D gene: -
V gene: TRBV2
CDR3 length: 16
CDR3 DNA: TGTGCCAGCAGCGGCCCGGACAGCCTAAGCACAGATACGCAGTATTTT
CDR3 protein: CASSGPDSLSTDTQYF

J gene: TRBJ2-5
D gene: TRBD1
V gene: TRBV4-2
CDR3 length: 16
CDR3 DNA: TGTGCCAGCAGCCAAGATAGGGGACAGGGGGCAGAGACCCAGTACTTC
CDR3 protein: CASSQDRGQGAETQYF

J gene: TRBJ2-1
D gene: TRBD2
V gene: TRBV5-1
CDR3 length: 16
CDR3 DNA: TGCGCCAGCACCCGACTAGCGGGGGGCGTTTACAATGAGCAGTTCTTC
CDR3 protein: CASTRLAGGVYNEQFF

J gene: TRBJ1-1
D gene: -
V gene: TRBV4-1
CDR3 length: 15
CDR3 DNA: TGCGCCAGCAGCCCGGATATTGGACACAACACTGAAGCTTTCTTT
CDR3 protein: CASSPDIGHNTEAFF

J gene: TRBJ2-2
D gene: -
V gene: TRBV29-1
CDR3 length: 13
CDR3 DNA: TGCAGCGTGGGCCGTGGGTCCACCGGGGAGCTGTTTTTT
CDR3 protein: CSVGRGSTGELFF

J gene: TRBJ2-7
D gene: -
V gene: TRBV4-1
CDR3 length: 14
CDR3 DNA: TGCGCCAGCAGCCAAGTCGACTACCTATACGAGCAGTACTTC
CDR3 protein: CASSQVDYLYEQYF

J gene: TRBJ2-7
D gene: TRBD1
V gene: TRBV5-1
CDR3 length: 15
CDR3 DNA: TGCGCCAGCAGCGGTGGGACAGGTTATCCCCACGAGCAGTACTTC
CDR3 protein: CASSGGTGYPHEQYF

J gene: TRBJ1-4
D gene: TRBD1
V gene: TRBV5-1
CDR3 length: 14
CDR3 DNA: TGCGCCAGCAGGCTGGGACAGGGCAATGAAAAACTGTTTTTT
CDR3 protein: CASRLGQGNEKLFF

J gene: TRBJ1-2
D gene: -
V gene: TRBV7-9
CDR3 length: 14
CDR3 DNA: TGTGCCAGCAGCTCAAGGGGATCTAACTATGGCTACACCTTC
CDR3 protein: CASSSRGSNYGYTF

J gene: TRBJ1-1
D gene: -
V gene: TRBV5-1
CDR3 length: 18
CDR3 DNA: TGCGCCAGCAGCCTCCCCCTCGGGGACACGCAGCTGAACACTGAAGCTTTCTTT
CDR3 protein: CASSLPLGDTQLNTEAFF

J gene: TRBJ2-5
D gene: TRBD2
V gene: TRBV11-2
CDR3 length: 11
CDR3 DNA: TGTGCCAGCAGCTTTACTAGCGCCCCCAACTTC
CDR3 protein: CASSFTSAPNF

J gene: TRBJ1-1
D gene: TRBD1
V gene: TRBV4-1
CDR3 length: 18
CDR3 DNA: TGCGCCAGCAGCTGGGTCTGGGGGACAGGGAATGTGAACACTGAAGCTTTCTTT
CDR3 protein: CASSWVWGTGNVNTEAFF

J gene: TRBJ2-2
D gene: -
V gene: TRBV18
CDR3 length: 15
CDR3 DNA: TGTGCCAGCTCCCCCCAGACACTGAACACCGGGGAGCTGTTTTTT
CDR3 protein: CASSPQTLNTGELFF